The clone carrying this T cell receptor beta chain appeared many times. Its antigen is unidentified. Synthesis of cDNA was accomplished via 5'RACE employing 10-nucleotide random UMIs. Sequencing runs each generated in excess of 160 million TCR-beta sequences derived from 15-18 subjects. MiXCR, applied by TCRdb to the 5' RACE reads, yields one record per CDR3 protein. The sample has about 53,000 distinct CDR3 sequences; roughly 8% are singletons. The sample belongs to a study of neurological immune-mediated disorders. Study outcomes and limitations: HTLV-1-associated myelopathy displayed the greatest TCR clonal expansion, and multiple sclerosis exhibited the smallest, lower than that of healthy controls. Among expanded clones, no CDR3 amino acid sequences were shared across subjects, a pattern suggesting private repertoires in all groups.

Specified time point: longitudinal time-point 3. The CDR3 spans 13 residues. CDR1 SGHTA and CDR2 FQGNSA come from the germline V gene. Germline trimming cut 4 bases from V and 15 bases from J; bases unmatched to any gene: 12. The sequenced material came from PBMCs. The chain joins TRBV7-2 to TRBJ2-1; TRBD2 agrees at 7 bases. The TCR was taken from a middle-aged woman in good health. The CDR3 reads CASSSSGGGSLFF. CDR3 nucleotide sequence: TGTGCCAGCAGCTCTTCTGGCGGGGGTTCTCTGTTCTTC.